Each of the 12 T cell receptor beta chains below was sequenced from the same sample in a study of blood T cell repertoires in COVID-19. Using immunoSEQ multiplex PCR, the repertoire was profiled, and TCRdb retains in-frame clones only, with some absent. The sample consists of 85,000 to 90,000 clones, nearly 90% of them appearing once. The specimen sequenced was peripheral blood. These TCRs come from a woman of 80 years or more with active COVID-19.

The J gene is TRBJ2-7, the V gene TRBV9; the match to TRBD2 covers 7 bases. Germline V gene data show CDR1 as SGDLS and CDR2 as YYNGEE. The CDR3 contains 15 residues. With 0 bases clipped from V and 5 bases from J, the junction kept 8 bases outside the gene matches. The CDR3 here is CASSVDLREMDEQYF. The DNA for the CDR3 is TGTGCCAGCAGCGTAGACCTGCGGGAGATGGACGAGCAGTACTTC.

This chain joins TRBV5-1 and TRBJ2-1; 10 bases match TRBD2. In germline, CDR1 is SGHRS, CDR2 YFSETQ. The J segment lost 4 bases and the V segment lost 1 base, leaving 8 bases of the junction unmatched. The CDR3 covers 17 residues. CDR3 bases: TGCGCCAGCAGCTTGTACGGCAGCGGGAGGGGATACAATGAGCAGTTCTTC. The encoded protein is CASSLYGSGRGYNEQFF.

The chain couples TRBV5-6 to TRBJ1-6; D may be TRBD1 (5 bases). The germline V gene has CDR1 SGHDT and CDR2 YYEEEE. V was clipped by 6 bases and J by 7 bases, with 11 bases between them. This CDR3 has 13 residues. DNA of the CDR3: TGTGCCAGCACACGACGGGGGAATTCACCCCTCCACTTT. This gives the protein CASTRRGNSPLHF.

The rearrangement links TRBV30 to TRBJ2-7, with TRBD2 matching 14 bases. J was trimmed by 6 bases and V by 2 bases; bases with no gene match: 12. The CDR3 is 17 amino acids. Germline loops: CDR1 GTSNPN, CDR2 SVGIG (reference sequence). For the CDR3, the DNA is TGTGCCTGGAGTACCCTATTCGAGACTAGCGGGAGGGGCGAGCAGTACTTC. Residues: CAWSTLFETSGRGEQYF.

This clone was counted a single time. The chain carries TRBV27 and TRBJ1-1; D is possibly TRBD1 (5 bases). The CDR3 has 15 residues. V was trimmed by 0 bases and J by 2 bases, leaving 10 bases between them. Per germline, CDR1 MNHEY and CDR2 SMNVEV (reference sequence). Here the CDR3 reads CASSLSGGGNTEAFF. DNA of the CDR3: TGTGCCAGCAGTTTATCGGGGGGGGGTAACACTGAAGCTTTCTTT.

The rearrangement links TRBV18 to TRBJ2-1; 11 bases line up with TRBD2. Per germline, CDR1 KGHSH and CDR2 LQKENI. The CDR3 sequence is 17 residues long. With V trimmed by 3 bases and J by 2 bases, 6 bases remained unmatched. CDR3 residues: CASSPLVAGGAYNEQFF. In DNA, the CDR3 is TGTGCCAGCTCACCGCTAGTAGCGGGGGGGGCCTACAATGAGCAGTTCTTC.

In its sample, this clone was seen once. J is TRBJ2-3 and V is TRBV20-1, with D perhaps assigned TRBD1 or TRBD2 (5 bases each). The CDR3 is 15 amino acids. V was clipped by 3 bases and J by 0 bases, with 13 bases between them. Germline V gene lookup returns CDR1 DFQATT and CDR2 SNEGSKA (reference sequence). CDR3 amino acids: CSASEGSVSTDTQYF. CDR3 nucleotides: TGCAGTGCTAGTGAGGGGAGTGTTAGCACAGATACGCAGTATTTT.

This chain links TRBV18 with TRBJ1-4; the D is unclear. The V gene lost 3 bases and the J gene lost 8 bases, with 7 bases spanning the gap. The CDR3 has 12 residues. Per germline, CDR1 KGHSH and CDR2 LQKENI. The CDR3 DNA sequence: TGTGCCAGCTCACCTAACGAGGAAAAACTGTTTTTT. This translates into CASSPNEEKLFF. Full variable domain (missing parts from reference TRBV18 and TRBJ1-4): NAGVMQNPRHLVRRRGQEARLRCSPMKGHSHVYWYRQLPEEGLKFMVYLQKENIIDESGMPKERFSAEFPKEGPSILRIQQVVRGDSAAYFCASSPNEEKLFFGSGTQLSVL.

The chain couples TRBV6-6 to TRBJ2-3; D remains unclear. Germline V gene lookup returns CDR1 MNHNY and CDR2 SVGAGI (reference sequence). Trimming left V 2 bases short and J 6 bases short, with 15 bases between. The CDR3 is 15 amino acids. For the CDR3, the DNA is TGTGCCAGCAGTTACGAGTGGGTAACGGGTGATACGCAGTATTTT. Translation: CASSYEWVTGDTQYF.

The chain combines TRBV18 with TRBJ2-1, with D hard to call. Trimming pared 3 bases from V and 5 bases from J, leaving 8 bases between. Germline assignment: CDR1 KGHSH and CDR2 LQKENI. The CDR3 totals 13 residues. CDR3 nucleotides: TGTGCCAGCTCACCTTCTCTCGACAATGAGCAGTTCTTC. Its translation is CASSPSLDNEQFF.

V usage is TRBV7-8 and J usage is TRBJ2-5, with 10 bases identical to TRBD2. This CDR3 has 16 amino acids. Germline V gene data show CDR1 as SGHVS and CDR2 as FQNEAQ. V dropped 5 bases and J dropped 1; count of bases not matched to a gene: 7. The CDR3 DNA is TGTGCCAGCAGCCAAAGGACTAGCGGCCTCCAAGAGACCCAGTACTTC. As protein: CASSQRTSGLQETQYF.

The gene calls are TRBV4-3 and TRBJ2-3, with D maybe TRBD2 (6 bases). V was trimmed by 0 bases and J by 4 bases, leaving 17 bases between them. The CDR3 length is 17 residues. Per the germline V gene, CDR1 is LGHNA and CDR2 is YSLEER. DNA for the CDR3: TGCGCCAGCAGCCAAGATCCGCCCGGGGGATTTGCAGATACGCAGTATTTT. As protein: CASSQDPPGGFADTQYF.